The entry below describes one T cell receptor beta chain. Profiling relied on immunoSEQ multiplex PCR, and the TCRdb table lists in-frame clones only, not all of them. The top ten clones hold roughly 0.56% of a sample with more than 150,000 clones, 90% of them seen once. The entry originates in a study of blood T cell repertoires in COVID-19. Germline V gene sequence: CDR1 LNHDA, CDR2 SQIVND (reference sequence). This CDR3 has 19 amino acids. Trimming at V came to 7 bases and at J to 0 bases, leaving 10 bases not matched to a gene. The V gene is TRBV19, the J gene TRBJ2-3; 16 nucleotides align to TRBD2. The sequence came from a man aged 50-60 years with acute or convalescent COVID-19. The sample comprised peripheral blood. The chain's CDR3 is CASTVGLAGGRFSTDTQYF. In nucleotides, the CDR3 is TGTGCCAGTACCGTGGGACTAGCGGGAGGGCGTTTTAGCACAGATACGCAGTATTTT.